This T cell receptor (beta chain) was identified during a study of T-cell memory formation after mild COVID-19. Germline V CDR1 and CDR2: SGHRS, YFSETQ. This CDR3 spans 16 amino acids. J gave up 5 bases and V 4 bases, and 9 bases lay outside the gene matches. TCRdb passed the 5' RACE reads through MiXCR, listing each CDR3 protein once. The sample includes about 320,000 distinct CDR3 sequences, roughly an eighth of them seen just once. This clonotype was seen a few times. What was sequenced was PBMCs or a T cell subset sorted from them (not recorded which). The chain recombines TRBV5-1 with TRBJ2-5, with 12 bases matching TRBD2. The source is a man in his late teens or twenties who had mild COVID-19 (a few samples of this study predate the infection). Cell type and time point are not known. As DNA, the CDR3 is TGCGCCAGCAGCCCGAGACTAGCGGGGGCGGGGGAGACCCAGTACTTC. It codes for CASSPRLAGAGETQYF.